This T cell receptor beta chain was sequenced in a study of regulatory T cells. Study outcomes and limitations: Regulatory T cells showed the strongest V-J pair restriction and V/J gene skewing among patient repertoires. In CD3G-deficient patients, conventional CD4+ T cells were enriched for hydrophobic CDR3 residues at positions 6 and 7.

Amplification used 52 TRBV primers and 13 TRBJ primers. TCRdb keeps only in-frame clones here, not all; method: immunoSEQ multiplex PCR. This table holds 30,000 to 40,000 clones, roughly 93% found once. CDR1 is MDHEN and CDR2 is SYDVKM in the germline V gene. The CDR3 totals 11 residues. With 3 bases removed from V and 3 bases from J, the gap between germline ends came to 3 bases. Points on this clone: Its antigen is unidentified.

CD4+ T cells were divided by sorting: CD25-high CD127-low Tregs, CD25-low CD127-high conventional cells. Source material: conventional CD4+ T cells sorted from blood. The chain uses TRBV28 and TRBJ2-7, with no clear D. The origin of this receptor is a child under 10 years old with CD3G deficiency. The CDR3 coding sequence is TGTGCCAGCAGTTTGGGCTACGAGCAGTACTTC. It codes for CASSLGYEQYF.